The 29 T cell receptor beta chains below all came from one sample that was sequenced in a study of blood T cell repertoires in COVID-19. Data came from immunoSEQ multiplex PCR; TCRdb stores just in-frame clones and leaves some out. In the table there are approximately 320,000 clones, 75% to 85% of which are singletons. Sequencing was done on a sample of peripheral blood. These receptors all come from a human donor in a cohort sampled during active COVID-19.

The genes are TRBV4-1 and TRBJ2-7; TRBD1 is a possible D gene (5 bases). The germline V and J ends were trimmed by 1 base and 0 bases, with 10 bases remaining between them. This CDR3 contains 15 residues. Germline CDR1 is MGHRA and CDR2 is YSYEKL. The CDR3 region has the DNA TGCGCCAGCAGCCAAGTGGGGCCGGGCTCCTACGAGCAGTACTTC. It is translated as CASSQVGPGSYEQYF.

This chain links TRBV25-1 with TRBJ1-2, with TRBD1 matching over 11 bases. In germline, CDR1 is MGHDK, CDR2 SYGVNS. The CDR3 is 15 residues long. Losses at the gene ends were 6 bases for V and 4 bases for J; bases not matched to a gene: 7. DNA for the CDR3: TGTGCCAGCAGCCCGCGAGGACAGGGGGCCTATGGCTACACCTTC. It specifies CASSPRGQGAYGYTF.

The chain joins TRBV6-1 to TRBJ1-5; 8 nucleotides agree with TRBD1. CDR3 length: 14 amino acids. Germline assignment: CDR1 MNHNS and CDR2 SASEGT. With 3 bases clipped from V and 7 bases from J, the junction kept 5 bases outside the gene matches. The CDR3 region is CASSDRTGFQPQHF. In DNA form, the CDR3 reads TGTGCCAGCAGTGATCGGACAGGGTTCCAGCCCCAGCATTTT.

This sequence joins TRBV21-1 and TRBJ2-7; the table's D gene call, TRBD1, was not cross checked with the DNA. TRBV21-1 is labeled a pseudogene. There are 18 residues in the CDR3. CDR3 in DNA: TGTGCCAGCAGCAAAGGGGATGTGAGGGACAGGCTCTCCTACGAGCAGTACTTC. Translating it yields CASSKGDVRDRLSYEQYF.

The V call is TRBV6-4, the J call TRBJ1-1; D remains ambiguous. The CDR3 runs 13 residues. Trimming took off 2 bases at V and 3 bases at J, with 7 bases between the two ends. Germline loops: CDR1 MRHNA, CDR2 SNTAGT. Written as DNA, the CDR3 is TGTGCCAGCAGTGACACCGGGGACACTGAAGCTTTCTTT. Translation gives CASSDTGDTEAFF.

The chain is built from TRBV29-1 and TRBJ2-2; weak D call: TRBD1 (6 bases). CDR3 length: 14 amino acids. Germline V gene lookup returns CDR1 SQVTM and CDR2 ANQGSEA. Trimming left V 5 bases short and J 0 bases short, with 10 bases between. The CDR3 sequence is CSVLGASNTGELFF. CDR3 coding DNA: TGCAGCGTTCTGGGGGCTTCGAACACCGGGGAGCTGTTTTTT.

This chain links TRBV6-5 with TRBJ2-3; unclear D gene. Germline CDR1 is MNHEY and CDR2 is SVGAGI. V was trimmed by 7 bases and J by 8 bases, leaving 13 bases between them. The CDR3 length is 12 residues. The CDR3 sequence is CASTHTPGTQYF. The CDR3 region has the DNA TGTGCCAGCACCCATACTCCGGGTACGCAGTATTTT.

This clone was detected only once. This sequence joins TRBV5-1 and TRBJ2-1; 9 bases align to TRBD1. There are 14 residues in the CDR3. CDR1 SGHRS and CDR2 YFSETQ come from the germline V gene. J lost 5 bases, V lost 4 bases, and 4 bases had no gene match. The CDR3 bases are TGCGCCAGCAGCCAGGACAGGGGAAACAATGAGCAGTTCTTC. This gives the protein CASSQDRGNNEQFF.

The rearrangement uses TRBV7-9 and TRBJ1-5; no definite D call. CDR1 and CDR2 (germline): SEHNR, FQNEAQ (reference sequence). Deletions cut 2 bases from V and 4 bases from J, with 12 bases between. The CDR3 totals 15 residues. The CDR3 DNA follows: TGTGCCAGCAGCTTATATGAGGGAGGTAATCAGCCCCAGCATTTT. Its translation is CASSLYEGGNQPQHF. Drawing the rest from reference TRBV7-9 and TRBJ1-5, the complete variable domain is DTGVSQNPRHKITKRGQNVTFRCDPISEHNRLYWYRQTLGQGPEFLTYFQNEAQLEKSRLLSDRFSAERPKGSFSTLEIQRTEQGDSAMYLCASSLYEGGNQPQHFGDGTRLSIL.

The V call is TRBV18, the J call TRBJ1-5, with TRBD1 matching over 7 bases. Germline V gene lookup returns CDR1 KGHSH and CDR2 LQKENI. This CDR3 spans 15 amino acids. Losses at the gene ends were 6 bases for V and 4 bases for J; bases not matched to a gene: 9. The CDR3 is CASSPIGTANQPQHF. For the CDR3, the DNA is TGTGCCAGCTCTCCGATCGGGACAGCAAATCAGCCCCAGCATTTT.

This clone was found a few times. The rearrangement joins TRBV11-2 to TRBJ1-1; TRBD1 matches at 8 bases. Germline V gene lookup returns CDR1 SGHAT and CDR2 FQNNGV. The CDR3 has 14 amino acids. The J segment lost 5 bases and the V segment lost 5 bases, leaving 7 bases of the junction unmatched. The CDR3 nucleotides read TGTGCCAGCAGCCATTACAGGGGGAGGACTGAAGCTTTCTTT. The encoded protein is CASSHYRGRTEAFF. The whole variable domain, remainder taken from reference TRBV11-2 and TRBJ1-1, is EAGVAQSPRYKIIEKRQSVAFWCNPISGHATLYWYQQILGQGPKLLIQFQNNGVVDDSQLPKDRFSAERLKGVDSTLKIQPAKLEDSAVYLCASSHYRGRTEAFFGQGTRLTVV.

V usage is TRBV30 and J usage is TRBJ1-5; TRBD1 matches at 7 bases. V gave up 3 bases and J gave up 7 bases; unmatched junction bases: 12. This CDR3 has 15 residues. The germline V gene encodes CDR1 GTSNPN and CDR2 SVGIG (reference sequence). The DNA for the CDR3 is TGTGCCTGGAGCGGCGGACAGGAAGGAGTGCAGCCCCAGCATTTT. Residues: CAWSGGQEGVQPQHF.

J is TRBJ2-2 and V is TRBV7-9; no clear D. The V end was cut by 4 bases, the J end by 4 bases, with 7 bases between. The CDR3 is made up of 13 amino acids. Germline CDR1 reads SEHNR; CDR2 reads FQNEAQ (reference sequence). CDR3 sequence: CASSSLSTGELFF. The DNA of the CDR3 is TGTGCCAGCAGCTCGCTAAGCACCGGGGAGCTGTTTTTT.

Written as DNA, the CDR3 is TGTGCCAGCAGTGGTAGGGGGGAAGCTTTCTTT. Its protein product is CASSGRGEAFF. The chain employs TRBV27 and TRBJ1-1; perhaps TRBD1 as D (6 bases). The CDR3 covers 11 residues. Trimming cost V 5 bases and J 8 bases, with 9 bases left between them. Germline V gene data show CDR1 as MNHEY and CDR2 as SMNVEV (reference sequence).

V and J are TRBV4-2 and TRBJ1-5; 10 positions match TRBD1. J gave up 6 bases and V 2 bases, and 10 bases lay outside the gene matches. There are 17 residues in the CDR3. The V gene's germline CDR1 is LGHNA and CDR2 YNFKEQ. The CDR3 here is CASSQSGDRGAAQPQHF. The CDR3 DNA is TGTGCCAGCAGCCAATCCGGGGACAGGGGCGCCGCTCAGCCCCAGCATTTT.

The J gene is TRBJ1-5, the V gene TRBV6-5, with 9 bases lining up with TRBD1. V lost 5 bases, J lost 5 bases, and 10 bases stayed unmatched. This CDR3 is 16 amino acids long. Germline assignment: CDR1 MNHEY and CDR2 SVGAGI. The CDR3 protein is CASSHLGTGGYQPQHF. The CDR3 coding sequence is TGTGCCAGCAGTCACTTAGGCACAGGGGGCTATCAGCCCCAGCATTTT.

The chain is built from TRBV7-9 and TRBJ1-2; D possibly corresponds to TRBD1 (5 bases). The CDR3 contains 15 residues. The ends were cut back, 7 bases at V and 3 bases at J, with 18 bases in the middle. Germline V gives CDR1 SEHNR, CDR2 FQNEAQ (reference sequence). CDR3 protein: CASNSREDFDYGYTF. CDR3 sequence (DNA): TGTGCCAGCAATAGCAGGGAAGACTTTGACTATGGCTACACCTTC.

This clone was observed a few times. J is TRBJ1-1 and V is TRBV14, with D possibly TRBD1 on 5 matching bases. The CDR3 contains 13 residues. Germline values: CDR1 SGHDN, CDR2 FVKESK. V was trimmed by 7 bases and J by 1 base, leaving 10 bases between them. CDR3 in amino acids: CASKKQENTEAFF. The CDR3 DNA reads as TGTGCCAGCAAGAAACAGGAGAACACTGAAGCTTTCTTT.

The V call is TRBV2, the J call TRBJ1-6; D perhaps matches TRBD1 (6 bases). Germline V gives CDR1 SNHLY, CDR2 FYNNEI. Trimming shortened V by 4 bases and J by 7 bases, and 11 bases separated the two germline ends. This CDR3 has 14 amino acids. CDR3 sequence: CASSGQGTNSPLHF. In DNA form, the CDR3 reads TGTGCCAGCAGTGGGCAGGGGACCAATTCACCCCTCCACTTT.

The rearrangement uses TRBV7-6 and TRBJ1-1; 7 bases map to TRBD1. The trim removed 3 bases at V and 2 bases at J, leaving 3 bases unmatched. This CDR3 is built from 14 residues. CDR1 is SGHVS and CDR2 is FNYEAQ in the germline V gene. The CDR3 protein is CASSLTGTNTEAFF. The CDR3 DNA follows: TGTGCCAGCAGCTTGACAGGGACCAACACTGAAGCTTTCTTT.

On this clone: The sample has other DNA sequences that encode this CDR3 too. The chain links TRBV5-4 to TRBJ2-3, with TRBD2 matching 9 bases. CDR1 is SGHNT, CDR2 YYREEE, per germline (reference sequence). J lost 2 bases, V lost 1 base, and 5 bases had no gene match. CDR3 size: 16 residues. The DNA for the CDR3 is TGTGCCAGCAGCTTGAGTGGCGGGGGGGCCACAGATACGCAGTATTTT. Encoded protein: CASSLSGGGATDTQYF.

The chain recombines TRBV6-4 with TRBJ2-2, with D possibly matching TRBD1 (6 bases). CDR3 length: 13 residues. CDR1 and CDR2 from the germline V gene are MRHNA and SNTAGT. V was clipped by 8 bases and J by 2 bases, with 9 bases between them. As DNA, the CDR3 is TGTGCCAGCGGGACACCTAACACCGGGGAGCTGTTTTTT. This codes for CASGTPNTGELFF.

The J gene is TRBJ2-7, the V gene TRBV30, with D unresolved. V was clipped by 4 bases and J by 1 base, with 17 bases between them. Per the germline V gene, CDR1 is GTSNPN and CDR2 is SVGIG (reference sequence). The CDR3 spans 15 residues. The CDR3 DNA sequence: TGTGCCTGGACCAGTGGTCATCCGCGGTCCTACGAGCAGTACTTC. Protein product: CAWTSGHPRSYEQYF.

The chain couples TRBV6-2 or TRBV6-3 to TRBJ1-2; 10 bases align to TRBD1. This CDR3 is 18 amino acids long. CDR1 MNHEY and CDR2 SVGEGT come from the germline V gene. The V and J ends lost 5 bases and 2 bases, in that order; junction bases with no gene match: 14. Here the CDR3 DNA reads TGTGCCAGCAGTGATATCCGGGACAGGGGCCGATTAAACTATGGCTACACCTTC. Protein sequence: CASSDIRDRGRLNYGYTF.

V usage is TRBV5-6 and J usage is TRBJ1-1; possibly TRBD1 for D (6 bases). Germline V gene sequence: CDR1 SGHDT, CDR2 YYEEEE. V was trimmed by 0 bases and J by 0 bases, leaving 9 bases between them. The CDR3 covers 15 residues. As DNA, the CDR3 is TGTGCCAGCAGCTTGGGGACAGCCTTGAACACTGAAGCTTTCTTT. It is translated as CASSLGTALNTEAFF.

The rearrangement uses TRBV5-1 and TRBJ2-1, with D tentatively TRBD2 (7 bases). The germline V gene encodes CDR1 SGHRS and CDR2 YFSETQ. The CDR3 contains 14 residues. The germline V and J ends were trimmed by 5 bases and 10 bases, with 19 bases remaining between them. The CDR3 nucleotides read TGCGCCAGCAGACCCACCGGGGGGCCGACCGAGCAGTTCTTC. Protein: CASRPTGGPTEQFF.

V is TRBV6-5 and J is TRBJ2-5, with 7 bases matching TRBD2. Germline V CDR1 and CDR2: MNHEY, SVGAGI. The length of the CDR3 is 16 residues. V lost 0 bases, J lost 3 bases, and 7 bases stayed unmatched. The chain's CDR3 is CASSYSRGYIEETQYF. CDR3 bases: TGTGCCAGCAGTTACTCGCGGGGGTATATCGAAGAGACCCAGTACTTC.

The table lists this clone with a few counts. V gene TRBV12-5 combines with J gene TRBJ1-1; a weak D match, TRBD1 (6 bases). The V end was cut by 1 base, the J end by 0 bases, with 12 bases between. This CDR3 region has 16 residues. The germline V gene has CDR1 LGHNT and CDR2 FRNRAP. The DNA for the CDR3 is TGTGCTAGTGGTTTGGGTGCGGGGGGCATGAACACTGAAGCTTTCTTT. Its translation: CASGLGAGGMNTEAFF. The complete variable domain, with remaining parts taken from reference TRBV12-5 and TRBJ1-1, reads DARVTQTPRHKVTEMGQEVTMRCQPILGHNTVFWYRQTMMQGLELLAYFRNRAPLDDSGMPKDRFSAEMPDATLATLKIQPSEPRDSAVYFCASGLGAGGMNTEAFFGQGTRLTVV.

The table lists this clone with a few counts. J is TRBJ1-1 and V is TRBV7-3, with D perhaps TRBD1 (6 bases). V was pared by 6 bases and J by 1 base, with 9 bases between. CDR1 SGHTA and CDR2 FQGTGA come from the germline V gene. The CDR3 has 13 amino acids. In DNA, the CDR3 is TGTGCCAGCAGTAAGGGACAGAACACTGAAGCTTTCTTT. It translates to CASSKGQNTEAFF.